One and the same sample provided the 17 T cell receptor beta chains below, sequenced in a study of blood T cell repertoires in COVID-19. Profiling relied on immunoSEQ multiplex PCR, and the TCRdb table lists in-frame clones only, not all of them. The data show 140,000 to 150,000 clones, 75% to 85% seen once. Sequencing was done on a sample of peripheral blood. All receptors come from a man between 60 and 70 years old with active or convalescent COVID-19.

DNA for the CDR3: TGTGCCAGCAGCCAAGAACCAGGGAAGGATACGCAGTATTTT. This encodes CASSQEPGKDTQYF. V gene TRBV7-2 combines with J gene TRBJ2-3; D might be TRBD1 (5 bases). The V end was cut by 5 bases, the J end by 6 bases, with 15 bases between. Germline CDR1 SGHTA, CDR2 FQGNSA. The length of the CDR3 is 14 residues.

The V call is TRBV11-2, the J call TRBJ1-2; D is uncertain. V dropped 5 bases and J dropped 4 bases, with 11 bases sitting between them. There are 13 residues in the CDR3. CDR1 and CDR2 (germline): SGHAT, FQNNGV. CDR3 nucleotides: TGTGCCAGCAGCGCCCCGGGTCTCTATGGCTACACCTTC. Protein: CASSAPGLYGYTF.

The rearrangement links TRBV11-2 to TRBJ1-2, with D hard to call. CDR1 is SGHAT and CDR2 is FQNNGV in the germline V gene. V lost 0 bases to trimming and J lost 2 bases, with 10 bases between them. This CDR3 region has 15 residues. The CDR3 coding sequence is TGTGCCAGCAGCTTAGATCAACACAGAAACTATGGCTACACCTTC. Translated, it gives CASSLDQHRNYGYTF. Full variable domain (missing parts from reference TRBV11-2 and TRBJ1-2): EAGVAQSPRYKIIEKRQSVAFWCNPISGHATLYWYQQILGQGPKLLIQFQNNGVVDDSQLPKDRFSAERLKGVDSTLKIQPAKLEDSAVYLCASSLDQHRNYGYTFGSGTRLTVV.

Turning to this clone: Other DNA variants within this sample encode the same CDR3. This chain connects TRBV5-4 to TRBJ2-7, with TRBD2 matching over 10 bases. This CDR3 has 14 residues. Trimming removed 2 bases from V and 4 bases from J; junction bases left unmatched: 3. Germline assignment: CDR1 SGHNT and CDR2 YYREEE (reference sequence). The CDR3 bases are TGTGCCAGCAGCTTAGCGGGAGGGGGGTACGAGCAGTACTTC. This encodes CASSLAGGGYEQYF.

The chain carries TRBV5-1 and TRBJ2-3; 10 bases fit TRBD2. The germline gives CDR1 SGHRS, CDR2 YFSETQ. V lost 2 bases, J lost 1 base, and 1 base stayed unmatched. The CDR3 has 15 amino acids. This CDR3 reads CASSFLAGGTDTQYF. CDR3 DNA sequence: TGCGCCAGCAGCTTCCTAGCGGGAGGCACAGATACGCAGTATTTT.

V usage is TRBV14 and J usage is TRBJ2-5; D remains unclear. The CDR3 covers 11 residues. Per germline, CDR1 SGHDN and CDR2 FVKESK. Trimming stripped 3 bases from V and 6 bases from J, with 5 bases between. In DNA, the CDR3 is TGTGCCAGCAGCCAGGCCAAGACCCAGTACTTC. Translation: CASSQAKTQYF.

The chain recombines TRBV19 with TRBJ1-6, with D tentatively TRBD1 (6 bases). Germline V gives CDR1 LNHDA, CDR2 SQIVND (reference sequence). The CDR3 is made up of 13 amino acids. V lost 7 bases and J lost 8, with 12 bases in between. DNA for the CDR3: TGTGCCAGTACGGGGACACCCGATTCACCCCTCCACTTT. It specifies CASTGTPDSPLHF.

V is TRBV28 and J is TRBJ2-5; tentatively, D is TRBD1 (6 bases). The CDR3 covers 13 residues. The germline CDR1 and CDR2 sequences are MDHEN and SYDVKM. Deletions cut 7 bases from V and 3 bases from J, with 12 bases between. CDR3 sequence reads: CASNWAGEETQYF. The DNA of the CDR3 is TGTGCCAGCAATTGGGCAGGGGAAGAGACCCAGTACTTC. Full variable domain (remainder filled in from reference TRBV28 and TRBJ2-5): DVKVTQSSRYLVKRTGEKVFLECVQDMDHENMFWYRQDPGLGLRLIYFSYDVKMKEKGDIPEGYSVSREKKERFSLILESASTNQTSMYLCASNWAGEETQYFGPGTRLLVL.

J is TRBJ1-1 and V is TRBV4-1; D uncertain. Trimming left V 4 bases short and J 7 bases short, with 22 bases between. The CDR3 is 16 amino acids. Germline V lookup: CDR1 MGHRA, CDR2 YSYEKL. The CDR3 loop is CASSPSGRVVSDEAFF. The CDR3 DNA is TGCGCCAGCAGCCCATCCGGGAGGGTCGTTAGCGATGAAGCTTTCTTT.

The gene calls are TRBV5-3 and TRBJ2-3, with 8 bases lining up with TRBD1. TRBV5-3 is an open reading frame whose function is uncertain. Unmatched junction bases numbered 12, after V lost 4 bases and J lost 2 bases. The length of the CDR3 is 17 residues. Here the CDR3 reads CARSITHRGVSTDTQYF. DNA of the CDR3: TGTGCCAGAAGCATTACTCACAGGGGGGTATCCACAGATACGCAGTATTTT.

This chain links TRBV2 with TRBJ2-5, with TRBD1 identical over 7 bases. With 3 bases clipped from V and 5 bases from J, the junction kept 6 bases outside the gene matches. The CDR3 spans 14 residues. Germline V gene data show CDR1 as SNHLY and CDR2 as FYNNEI. The CDR3 sequence is CASSESLGGETQYF. The CDR3 bases are TGTGCCAGCAGTGAGTCTCTAGGGGGCGAGACCCAGTACTTC.

V is TRBV13 and J is TRBJ2-7; the D is unclear. In germline, CDR1 is PRHDT, CDR2 FYEKMQ (reference sequence). CDR3 size: 12 residues. Deletions cut 5 bases from V and 4 bases from J, with 9 bases between. The CDR3 reads CASSEVGYEQYF. DNA of the CDR3: TGTGCCAGCAGCGAGGTAGGTTACGAGCAGTACTTC.

This rearrangement joins TRBV30 to TRBJ2-7; the D gene is possibly TRBD2 (6 bases). Trimming took 4 bases from V and 5 from J, leaving 15 bases between them. CDR1 and CDR2 from the germline V gene are GTSNPN and SVGIG (reference sequence). This CDR3 is 13 amino acids long. Written as DNA, the CDR3 is TGTGCCTGGAAATATGCGGGAATCCACGAGCAGTACTTC. Its protein is CAWKYAGIHEQYF.

The chain recombines TRBV9 with TRBJ2-1; 9 bases are shared with TRBD2. Germline CDR1 is SGDLS and CDR2 is YYNGEE. This CDR3 has 15 residues. Losses at the gene ends were 2 bases for V and 9 bases for J; bases not matched to a gene: 9. The CDR3 bases are TGTGCCAGCAGCGTGGGCGGGAGGGCCTGGATTGAGCAGTTCTTC. Translation: CASSVGGRAWIEQFF. The full variable domain, completed using reference TRBV9 and TRBJ2-1, is DSGVTQTPKHLITATGQRVTLRCSPRSGDLSVYWYQQSLDQGLQFLIQYYNGEERAKGNILERFSAQQFPDLHSELNLSSLELGDSALYFCASSVGGRAWIEQFFGPGTRLTVL.

The chain recombines TRBV28 with TRBJ2-6; the D is unclear. This CDR3 spans 16 amino acids. Germline assignment: CDR1 MDHEN and CDR2 SYDVKM. Trimming stripped 3 bases from V and 0 bases from J, with 9 bases between. In DNA form, the CDR3 reads TGTGCCAGCAGTTTCCCAGGATTCTCTGGGGCCAACGTCCTGACTTTC. Protein product: CASSFPGFSGANVLTF.

The gene calls are TRBV19 and TRBJ2-1; 9 bases agree with TRBD2. V shed 1 base, J shed 0 bases, and the junction held 10 bases outside the gene matches. The CDR3 has 19 residues. In germline, CDR1 is LNHDA, CDR2 SQIVND (reference sequence). CDR3 DNA: TGTGCCAGTAGTATAGCGGGGCTAGCGGGGATTAGCTCCTACAATGAGCAGTTCTTC. Amino acid sequence: CASSIAGLAGISSYNEQFF.

This chain connects TRBV4-2 to TRBJ1-1; no reliable D call. This CDR3 contains 14 residues. Between the trimmed V and J ends, which lost 0 bases and 7 bases, there was a span of 12 bases. Per germline, CDR1 LGHNA and CDR2 YNFKEQ. The CDR3 loop reads CASSQDEGRDEAFF. CDR3 nucleotide sequence: TGTGCCAGCAGCCAAGATGAAGGGAGGGATGAAGCTTTCTTT.